The present entry profiles one T cell receptor (beta chain) with its context. Germline V CDR1 and CDR2: SGHAT, FQNNGV. There are 16 residues in the CDR3. V was pared by 4 bases and J by 2 bases, with 10 bases of the junction left unmatched. This sample stems from a study of blood T cell repertoires in COVID-19. Looking at the study overall: The United States, Italy and Spain supplied acute and convalescent COVID-19 samples. Sample material is recorded as cDNA or gDNA derived from T cells, B-cell-depleted T cells, or PBMCs.

Authors' analysis steps: Amplification from reference gene primers served as the basis for estimated nucleated cell counts. Produced via immunoSEQ multiplex PCR; TCRdb's table is partial and in-frame only. V and J calls and clone size follow that table, whereas D and trimming were derived from the DNA. Of 250,000 to 350,000 clones listed, roughly 90% are singletons. The receptor was isolated from a woman in her forties or fifties who had recovered from COVID-19. The sequencing sample was made of peripheral blood. The V gene is TRBV11-2, the J gene TRBJ1-2; 7 nucleotides match TRBD1. CDR3 sequence (DNA): TGTGCCAGCAGCTCCCCCCCCACAGGGGAGAACTATGGCTACACCTTC. Translation: CASSSPPTGENYGYTF.